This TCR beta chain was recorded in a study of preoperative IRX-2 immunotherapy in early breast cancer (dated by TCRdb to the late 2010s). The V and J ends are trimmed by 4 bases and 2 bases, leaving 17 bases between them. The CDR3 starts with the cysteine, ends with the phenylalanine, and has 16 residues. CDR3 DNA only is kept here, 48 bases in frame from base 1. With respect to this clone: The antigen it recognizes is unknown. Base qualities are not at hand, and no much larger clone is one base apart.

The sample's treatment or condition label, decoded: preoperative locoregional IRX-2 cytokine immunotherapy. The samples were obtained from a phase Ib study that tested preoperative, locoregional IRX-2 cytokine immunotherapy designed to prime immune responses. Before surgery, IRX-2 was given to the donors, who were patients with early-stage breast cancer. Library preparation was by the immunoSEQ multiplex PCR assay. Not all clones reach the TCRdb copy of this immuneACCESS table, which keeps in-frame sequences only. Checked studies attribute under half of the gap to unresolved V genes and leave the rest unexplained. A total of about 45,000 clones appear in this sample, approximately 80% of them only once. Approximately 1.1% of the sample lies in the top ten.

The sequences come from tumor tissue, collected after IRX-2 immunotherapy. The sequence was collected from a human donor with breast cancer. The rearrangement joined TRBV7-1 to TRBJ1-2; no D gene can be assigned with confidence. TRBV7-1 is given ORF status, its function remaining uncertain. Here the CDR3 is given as CASSLFSQARNYGYTF. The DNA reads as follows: TGTGCCAGCAGCTTATTTTCGCAGGCGCGCAACTATGGCTACACCTTC.